The text below deals with one TCR beta chain. This clonotype occurred a few times. Its specific antigen is unknown. Per-base quality was not reported, and no clone a single base away is much larger than it. The library was obtained by 5' RACE. TCRdb names Illumina HiSeq 2500 as the instrument used. A second about 7 to 11 cycle PCR used a sample-barcoded 5' primer and a J-beta primer mix. A template-switch 5' adaptor carrying 12 random nucleotides introduced a unique molecular identifier onto each TCR beta cDNA molecule. Each sample yielded at least 3 million CDR3-containing paired-end reads. First-strand cDNA was synthesized from all RNA with the Mint cDNA synthesis kit, primed by a TRBC-specific oligonucleotide. Following uracil-DNA glycosylase treatment, a first 18-cycle PCR with universal primers M1SS and BC2_uni_R was performed on all cDNA. The authors' pipeline ran thus. Each sample was normalized by randomly selecting 1 million high-quality reads, each carrying a distinct molecular identifier. Instead of being binned into consensus sequences, reads with shared molecular identifiers were discarded. MiTCR, run with a Q25 quality threshold and the strictest error-elimination algorithm, handled CDR3 identification, clonotype clustering and error correction. Lower-bound total TCR beta diversity was estimated with a nonparametric unseen species model using Euler transformation. TCRdb reran the public reads through fastp at Q25 and MiXCR, keeping productive beta chains. A single entry per CDR3 protein holds the most common genes and DNA from its merged rows. In this record, the V and J calls reflect TCRdb's handling and not the investigators' own analysis. The sample data list about 1,500,000 distinct CDR3 sequences, and 28% of these were observed just once. Less than 9.5% of the sample belongs to the ten largest clones.

Trimming removed 8 bases from V and 0 bases from J, leaving 11 bases between the germline ends. Including the terminal cysteine and phenylalanine, the CDR3 comprises 13 residues. The kept DNA is CDR3 alone, 39 bases in frame from the first base. The CDR1 and CDR2 encoded by the germline V gene are MDHEN and SYDVKM. These data come from a study of blood T cells in healthy people across ages (dated by TCRdb to between 2014 and 2017). Some background on the complete study: In model experiments, roughly one uniquely barcoded TCR beta cDNA molecule per two T cells was captured by template switching. The study measured age-related changes in TCR beta repertoire diversity using deep sequencing normalized with unique cDNA molecular identifiers. Four age groups were formed from the donors: young (average approximately 15 years), middle-aged (just under 40), aged (roughly 58) and long-lived (about 80). To avoid experimental bias, donors of different ages were spread randomly across the sequencing lanes. The study analyzed two additional independent replicas of 1 million unique cDNA reads from the same blood draw for two donors, one aged 18 to 30 and one aged 80 or older.

Broader findings and caveats from the paper: Compared with the aged group, the long-lived group had more naive CD4+ T cells, fewer expanded clones and increased TCR diversity, suggesting age selection. Estimates of total diversity from one million sequenced T cells were regarded as lower bounds and underestimates. Observed TCR beta diversity correlated strongly with the percentage of naive T cells measured by flow cytometry. Because the CMV infection status of the donors was unknown, age-related changes in expanded clonotypes may potentially have been confounded. Since profiling was done on bulk unsorted PBMCs, naive and antigen-experienced compartments could not be conclusively compared. Observed TCR beta diversity per million T cells fell roughly linearly with age, and a significant reduction was already apparent by age roughly 40.

The donors were some 39 Caucasian individuals from Russia, aged roughly 6 to 100 years, who were systemically healthy. About 10 milliliters of peripheral blood were collected from each donor into EDTA-treated Vacutainer tubes. Ficoll-Paque density-gradient centrifugation was used to isolate PBMCs, with at least 6 million per sample. Trizol reagent was used to extract total RNA from the PBMCs, yielding at least 5 micrograms per sample. Naive CD45RAhigh/CD27high T cell percentages were measured by flow cytometry on a PBMC aliquot from every donor. This receptor chain uses TRBV28 and TRBJ2-7, with the D gene uncertain. This TCR derives from a woman aged 25 to 39 in good health. The specimen was blood. For the CDR3, the sequence is CASAFFSSYEQYF. The nucleotides are TGTGCCAGCGCTTTTTTTAGCTCCTACGAGCAGTACTTC.